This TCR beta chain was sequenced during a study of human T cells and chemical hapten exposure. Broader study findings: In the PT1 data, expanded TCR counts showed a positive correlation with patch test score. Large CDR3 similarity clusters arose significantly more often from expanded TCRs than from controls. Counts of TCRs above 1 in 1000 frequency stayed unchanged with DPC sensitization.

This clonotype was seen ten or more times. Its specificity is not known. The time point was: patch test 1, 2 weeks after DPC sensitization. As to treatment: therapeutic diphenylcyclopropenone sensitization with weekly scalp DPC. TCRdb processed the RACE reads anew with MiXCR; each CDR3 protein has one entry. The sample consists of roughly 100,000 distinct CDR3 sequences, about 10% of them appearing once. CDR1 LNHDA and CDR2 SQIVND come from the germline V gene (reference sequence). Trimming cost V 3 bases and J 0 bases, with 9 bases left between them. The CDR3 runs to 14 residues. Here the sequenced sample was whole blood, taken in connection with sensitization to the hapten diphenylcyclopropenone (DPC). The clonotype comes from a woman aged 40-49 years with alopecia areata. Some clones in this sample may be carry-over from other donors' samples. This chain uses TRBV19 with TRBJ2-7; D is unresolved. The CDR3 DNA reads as TGTGCCAGTAGTATTAGTCAACACTCCTACGAGCAGTACTTC. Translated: CASSISQHSYEQYF.